This T cell receptor beta chain was documented in a study of blood T cells in healthy people across ages. Points from the study as a whole: As naive T cell percentage varied, TCR beta diversity correlated strongly with it. Per-million-T-cell TCR beta diversity fell roughly linearly with age.

Per the germline V gene, CDR1 is LGHDT and CDR2 is YNNKEL (reference sequence). The CDR3 runs 14 residues. V was trimmed by 1 base and J by 15 bases, leaving 19 bases between them. Through a sample-barcoded 5' primer and a J-beta primer mix, a second PCR was run for roughly 7 to 12 cycles. TCRdb passed the 5' RACE reads through MiXCR, listing each CDR3 protein once. In the table there are some 930,000 distinct CDR3 sequences, approximately 32% of which are singletons. A word on this clonotype: Its antigen is undetermined. Given a much more abundant clone one base away, this may be a read error.

Another study also made use of these data, one on T cells of mothers and their children. As that report states: Among related mother-child pairs, overlap was slightly higher than in unrelated pairs, though not significantly.

The receptor's source is a woman aged 40 to 50 in good health. The chain has TRBV3-1 and TRBJ2-4; D remains ambiguous. Sequencing input: blood. CDR3 coding DNA: TGTGCCAGCAGCCAAGCAGGCGGAGCCTACGAGCGGTACTTC. Encoded protein: CASSQAGGAYERYF.